This T cell receptor (beta chain) was sequenced for a study of CXCR3-negative and CXCR3-positive naive CD8 T cells. About the research overall: The TRB read total, approximately 130 million, broke down to about 1.5 +/- 0.3 million reads per library. The study, taken as a whole, reports: Whereas both naive subsets had comparably high diversity, memory CD8+ cells had much lower diversity.

The libraries of TRB cDNA were prepared using 5' RACE with UMI labels. TCRdb re-called the 5' RACE reads; every CDR3 protein appears as one record, without DNA. In all, the sample yields 46,000 or so distinct CDR3 sequences. Points on this clonotype: Its target is not known.

The CDR3 runs to 16 residues. CDR1 is SGHKS, CDR2 YYEKEE, per germline (reference sequence). Sequenced input: naive CXCR3- CD8+ T cells from blood. The subset was: CD45RO-CCR7+CD27+CD95- naive CD8+ T cells lacking CXCR3 (TNR3-). The chain is built from TRBV5-5 and TRBJ2-3. This receptor was obtained from a human donor in good health. Some clones in this sample may be carry-over from other donors' samples. The CDR3 loop is CASSLDGVSSTDTQCF.